The 18 T cell receptor beta chains reported below all come from one sample, sequenced in a study of T cell changes during pregnancy in multiple sclerosis. Assay: immunoSEQ multiplex PCR; the TCRdb copy retains only in-frame clones and omits some. This table has roughly 87,000 clones, about nine tenths appearing once. Sequenced material: PBMCs, taken in the first trimester of pregnancy. Receptors originate from a female donor in good health, serving as a control in a pregnancy study. Some clones in this sample may be carry-over from other donors' samples.

V and J are TRBV28 and TRBJ1-4, with D hard to call. The germline CDR1 and CDR2 sequences are MDHEN and SYDVKM. The V end was cut by 4 bases, the J end by 0 bases, with 12 bases between. This CDR3 contains 16 residues. CDR3 sequence: CASSSPRTSTNEKLFF. In DNA, the CDR3 is TGTGCCAGCAGTTCCCCGCGGACTTCAACTAATGAAAAACTGTTTTTT.

V is TRBV7-2 and J is TRBJ2-1; 9 bases are shared with TRBD2. In germline, CDR1 is SGHTA, CDR2 FQGNSA. This CDR3 region has 15 residues. J lost 4 bases, V lost 3 bases, and 4 bases had no gene match. CDR3 sequence reads: CASSLTAGGYNEQFF. The CDR3, as DNA: TGTGCCAGCAGCTTGACAGCGGGAGGATACAATGAGCAGTTCTTC.

The CDR3 region is CAKFILWQRELSTDTQYF. CDR3 DNA sequence: TGCGCCAAGTTTATACTCTGGCAGAGGGAGCTTAGCACAGATACGCAGTATTTT. The V call is TRBV10-2, the J call TRBJ2-3; D may be TRBD2 (5 bases). The CDR3 runs to 18 residues. Trimming removed 10 bases at V and 0 bases at J, with 26 bases between. Germline lookup yields CDR1 WSHSY and CDR2 SAAADI.

The V and J genes are TRBV5-4 and TRBJ2-3; the match to TRBD2 covers 7 bases. This CDR3 spans 16 amino acids. CDR1 and CDR2 from the germline V gene are SGHNT and YYREEE (reference sequence). V gave up 1 base and J gave up 0 bases; unmatched junction bases: 5. In DNA form, the CDR3 reads TGTGCCAGCAGCTTGAGAGGCGGGGGAAGCACAGATACGCAGTATTTT. It encodes CASSLRGGGSTDTQYF.

The genes are TRBV7-3 and TRBJ1-1; TRBD1 might be the D (5 bases). From germline, CDR1 is SGHTA and CDR2 FQGTGA. The CDR3 extends over 12 amino acids. Between the trimmed V and J ends, which lost 2 bases and 11 bases, there was a span of 12 bases. CDR3 protein: CASSLSGSQAFF. The CDR3 DNA follows: TGTGCCAGCAGCTTATCAGGGTCACAGGCTTTCTTT. Based on the CDR3 plus reference TRBV7-3 and TRBJ1-1, the full variable domain is GAGVSQTPSNKVTEKGKYVELRCDPISGHTALYWYRQSLGQGPEFLIYFQGTGAADDSGLPNDRFFAVRPEGSVSTLKIQRTERGDSAVYLCASSLSGSQAFFGQGTRLTVV.

The chain has TRBV4-1 and TRBJ2-1; no reliable D call. Between the trimmed V and J ends, which lost 1 base and 0 bases, there was a span of 7 bases. The CDR3 is 15 residues long. The germline gives CDR1 MGHRA, CDR2 YSYEKL. This CDR3 reads CASSQVPSSYNEQFF. CDR3 DNA sequence: TGCGCCAGCAGCCAAGTCCCCAGCTCCTACAATGAGCAGTTCTTC.

A single count supports this clone. V is TRBV11-3 and J is TRBJ2-7; perhaps TRBD2 as D (6 bases). This CDR3 is built from 15 residues. Germline CDR1 is SGHNT and CDR2 is YENEEA. The V gene lost 2 bases and the J gene lost 0 bases, with 11 bases spanning the gap. Here the CDR3 DNA reads TGTGCCAGCAGCTTACACGGGGGTCCCTCCTACGAGCAGTACTTC. It translates to CASSLHGGPSYEQYF.

This clone has just a few counts. The chain has TRBV28 and TRBJ1-2, with 7 bases lining up with TRBD1. J was trimmed by 5 bases and V by 5 bases; bases with no gene match: 11. CDR3 length: 15 amino acids. CDR1 is MDHEN, CDR2 SYDVKM, per germline. The chain's CDR3 is CASSPIQTGRYGYTF. CDR3 nucleotide sequence: TGTGCCAGCAGTCCAATCCAGACAGGGAGGTATGGCTACACCTTC.

The chain recombines TRBV7-9 with TRBJ2-1; 8 bases are a match to TRBD2. From germline, CDR1 is SEHNR and CDR2 FQNEAQ (reference sequence). This CDR3 comprises 17 residues. Trimming at V came to 0 bases and at J to 2 bases, leaving 6 bases not matched to a gene. The CDR3 spells CASSLAIAGGPYNEQFF. The CDR3 nucleotides read TGTGCCAGCAGCTTAGCAATTGCGGGAGGACCCTACAATGAGCAGTTCTTC.

This chain uses TRBV4-3 with TRBJ2-1; TRBD2 might be the D (5 bases). This CDR3 region has 16 residues. CDR1 is LGHNA and CDR2 is YSLEER in the germline V gene. The V end was cut by 0 bases, the J end by 0 bases, with 9 bases between. DNA of the CDR3: TGCGCCAGCAGCCAAGAGGAGCGGAGCTCCTACAATGAGCAGTTCTTC. It specifies CASSQEERSSYNEQFF.

This chain links TRBV6-6 with TRBJ1-5, with a weak D call TRBD1 (5 bases). V was clipped by 6 bases and J by 3 bases, with 15 bases between them. Germline V gene data show CDR1 as MNHNY and CDR2 as SVGAGI (reference sequence). The CDR3 loop spans 15 amino acids. Here the CDR3 reads CASSGGRSNNQPQHF. As DNA, the CDR3 is TGTGCCAGCAGCGGGGGGAGGTCGAACAATCAGCCCCAGCATTTT.

This chain connects TRBV6-1 to TRBJ1-1; D not resolved. This CDR3 comprises 14 residues. The germline CDR1 and CDR2 sequences are MNHNS and SASEGT. V was trimmed by 1 base and J by 6 bases, leaving 12 bases between them. The CDR3: CASSEVQELAEAFF. CDR3 sequence (DNA): TGTGCCAGCAGTGAAGTCCAGGAATTAGCTGAAGCTTTCTTT.

This chain uses TRBV2 with TRBJ2-7; 10 bases line up with TRBD1. With 5 bases clipped from V and 0 bases from J, the junction kept 7 bases outside the gene matches. There are 16 residues in the CDR3. Germline values: CDR1 SNHLY, CDR2 FYNNEI. For the CDR3, the DNA is TGTGCCAGCAGTAGGACAGGGGGAGAGAGCTCCTACGAGCAGTACTTC. Residues: CASSRTGGESSYEQYF. Full variable domain (rest looked up from reference TRBV2 and TRBJ2-7): EPEVTQTPSHQVTQMGQEVILRCVPISNHLYFYWYRQILGQKVEFLVSFYNNEISEKSEIFDDQFSVERPDGSNFTLKIRSTKLEDSAMYFCASSRTGGESSYEQYFGPGTRLTVT.

The genes are TRBV4-3 and TRBJ2-1; 9 bases align to TRBD2. The CDR3 extends over 14 amino acids. J was trimmed by 9 bases and V by 3 bases; bases with no gene match: 6. The germline V gene encodes CDR1 LGHNA and CDR2 YSLEER. CDR3 in amino acids: CASSHSGLAGEQFF. CDR3 DNA sequence: TGCGCCAGCAGCCACTCGGGACTAGCAGGTGAGCAGTTCTTC.

The genes are TRBV18 and TRBJ2-7; maybe TRBD2 (7 bases). The CDR3 runs to 16 residues. V was pared by 3 bases and J by 2 bases, with 17 bases between. Germline V gene lookup returns CDR1 KGHSH and CDR2 LQKENI. CDR3 amino acids: CASSPTSGTPTYEQYF. CDR3 nucleotides: TGTGCCAGCTCACCTACAAGCGGGACACCGACCTACGAGCAGTACTTC.

The chain employs TRBV5-5 and TRBJ1-6, with D possibly matching TRBD1 (6 bases). The CDR3 runs to 14 residues. V shed 4 bases and J shed 8 bases, with 13 bases lying between them. The germline gives CDR1 SGHKS, CDR2 YYEKEE (reference sequence). The CDR3 here is CASSETTGYSPLHF. DNA for the CDR3: TGTGCCAGCAGCGAAACGACAGGTTATTCACCCCTCCACTTT.

CDR3 nucleotide sequence: TGTGCCAGCAGTTTCCCCGGGGCAGCGGGGTTGGATGAGCAGTTCTTC. Amino acid sequence: CASSFPGAAGLDEQFF. The chain employs TRBV28 and TRBJ2-1; 7 bases line up with TRBD2. From germline, CDR1 is MDHEN and CDR2 SYDVKM. Trimming took 3 bases from V and 8 from J; bases not matched to a gene: 13. CDR3 length: 16 amino acids.

The chain employs TRBV5-1 and TRBJ2-3; no definite D call. The CDR3 covers 17 residues. The V end was cut by 0 bases, the J end by 0 bases, with 14 bases between. Germline-derived CDR1 and CDR2 are SGHRS and YFSETQ. CDR3 DNA: TGCGCCAGCAGCTTGGCCGCGCCGACACCTAGCACAGATACGCAGTATTTT. Its translation: CASSLAAPTPSTDTQYF.